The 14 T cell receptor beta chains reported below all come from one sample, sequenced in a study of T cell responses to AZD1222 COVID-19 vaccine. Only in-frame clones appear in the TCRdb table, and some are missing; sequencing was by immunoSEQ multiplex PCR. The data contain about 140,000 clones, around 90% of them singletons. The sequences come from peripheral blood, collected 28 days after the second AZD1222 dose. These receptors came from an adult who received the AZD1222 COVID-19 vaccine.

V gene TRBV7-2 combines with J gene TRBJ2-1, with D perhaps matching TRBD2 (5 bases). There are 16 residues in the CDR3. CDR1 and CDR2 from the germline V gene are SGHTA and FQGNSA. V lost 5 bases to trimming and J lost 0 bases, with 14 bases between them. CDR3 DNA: TGTGCCAGCAGCCCTTGGAGTAGCGACTCCTACAATGAGCAGTTCTTC. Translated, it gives CASSPWSSDSYNEQFF.

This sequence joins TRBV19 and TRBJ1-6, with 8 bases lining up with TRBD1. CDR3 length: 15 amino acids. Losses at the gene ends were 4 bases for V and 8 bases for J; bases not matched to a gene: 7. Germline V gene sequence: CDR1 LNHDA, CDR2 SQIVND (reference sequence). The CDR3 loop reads CASSTRTGMDSPLHF. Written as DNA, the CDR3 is TGTGCCAGTAGTACTCGGACAGGGATGGATTCACCCCTCCACTTT.

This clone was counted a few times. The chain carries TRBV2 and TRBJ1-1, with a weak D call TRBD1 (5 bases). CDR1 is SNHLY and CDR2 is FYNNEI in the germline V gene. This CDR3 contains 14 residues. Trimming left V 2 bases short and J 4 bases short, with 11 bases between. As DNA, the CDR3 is TGTGCCAGCAGTGAACAGGGTATGGGCACTGAAGCTTTCTTT. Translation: CASSEQGMGTEAFF.

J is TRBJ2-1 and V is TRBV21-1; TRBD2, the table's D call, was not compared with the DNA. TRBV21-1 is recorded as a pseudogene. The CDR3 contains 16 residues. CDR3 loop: CASSSGTPSSYNEQFF. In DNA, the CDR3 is TGTGCCAGCAGCAGCGGGACGCCCAGCTCCTACAATGAGCAGTTCTTC.

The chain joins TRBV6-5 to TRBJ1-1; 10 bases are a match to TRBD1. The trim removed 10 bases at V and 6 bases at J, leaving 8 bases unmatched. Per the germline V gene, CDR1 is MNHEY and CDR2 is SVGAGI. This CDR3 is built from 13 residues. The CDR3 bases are TGTGCCACCCGATCCGGGACAGGGGCTGAAGCTTTCTTT. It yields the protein CATRSGTGAEAFF.

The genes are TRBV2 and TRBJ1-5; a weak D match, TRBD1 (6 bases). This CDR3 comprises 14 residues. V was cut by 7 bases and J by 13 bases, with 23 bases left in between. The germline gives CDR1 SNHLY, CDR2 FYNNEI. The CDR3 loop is CASMDGGFEAAQHF. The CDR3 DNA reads TGTGCCAGCATGGATGGGGGCTTCGAAGCTGCTCAGCATTTT.

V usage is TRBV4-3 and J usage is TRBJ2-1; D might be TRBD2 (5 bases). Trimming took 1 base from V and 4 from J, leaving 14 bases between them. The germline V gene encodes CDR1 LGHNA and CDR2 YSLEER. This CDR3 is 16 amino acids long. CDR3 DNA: TGCGCCAGCAGCCAAGGGAGCGGTCTCTTGTACAATGAGCAGTTCTTC. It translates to CASSQGSGLLYNEQFF.

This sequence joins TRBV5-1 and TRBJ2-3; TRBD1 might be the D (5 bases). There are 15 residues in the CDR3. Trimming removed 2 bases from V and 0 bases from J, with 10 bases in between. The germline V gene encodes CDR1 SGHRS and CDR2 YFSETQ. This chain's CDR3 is CASSFLQDSTDTQYF. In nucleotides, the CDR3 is TGCGCCAGCAGCTTTCTACAGGATAGCACAGATACGCAGTATTTT.

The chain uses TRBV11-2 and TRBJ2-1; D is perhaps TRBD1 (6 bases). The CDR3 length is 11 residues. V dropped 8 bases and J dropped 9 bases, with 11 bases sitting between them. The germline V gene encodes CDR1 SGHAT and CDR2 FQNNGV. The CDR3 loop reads CASLLGGEQFF. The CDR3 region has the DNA TGTGCCAGCCTCCTAGGGGGTGAGCAGTTCTTC.

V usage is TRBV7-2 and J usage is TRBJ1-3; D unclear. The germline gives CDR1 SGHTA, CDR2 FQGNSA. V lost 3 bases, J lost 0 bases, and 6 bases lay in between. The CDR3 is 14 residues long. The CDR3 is CASSFFDSGNTIYF. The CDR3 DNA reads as TGTGCCAGCAGCTTCTTCGACTCTGGAAACACCATATATTTT.

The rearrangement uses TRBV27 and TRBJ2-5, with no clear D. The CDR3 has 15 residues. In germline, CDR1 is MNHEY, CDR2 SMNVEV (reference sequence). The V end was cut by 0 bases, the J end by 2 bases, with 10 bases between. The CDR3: CASSLSRQVQETQYF. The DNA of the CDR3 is TGTGCCAGCAGTTTATCGAGGCAGGTGCAAGAGACCCAGTACTTC.

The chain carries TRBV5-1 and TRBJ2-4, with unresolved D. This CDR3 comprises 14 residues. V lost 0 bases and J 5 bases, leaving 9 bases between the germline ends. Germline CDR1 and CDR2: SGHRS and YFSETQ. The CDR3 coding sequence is TGCGCCAGCAGCTTGGCCTGGGCTGAAAACATTCAGTACTTC. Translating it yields CASSLAWAENIQYF.

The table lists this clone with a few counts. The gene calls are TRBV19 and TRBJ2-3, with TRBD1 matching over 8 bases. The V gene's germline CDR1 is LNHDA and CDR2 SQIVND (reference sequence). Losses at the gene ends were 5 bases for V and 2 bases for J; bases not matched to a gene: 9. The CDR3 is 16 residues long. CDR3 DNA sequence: TGTGCCAGTAGTGCCCGCGGGACAGGCCTCACAGATACGCAGTATTTT. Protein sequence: CASSARGTGLTDTQYF. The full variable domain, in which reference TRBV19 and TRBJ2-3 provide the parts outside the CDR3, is DGGITQSPKYLFRKEGQNVTLSCEQNLNHDAMYWYRQDPGQGLRLIYYSQIVNDFQKGDIAEGYSVSREKKESFPLTVTSAQKNPTAFYLCASSARGTGLTDTQYFGPGTRLTVL.

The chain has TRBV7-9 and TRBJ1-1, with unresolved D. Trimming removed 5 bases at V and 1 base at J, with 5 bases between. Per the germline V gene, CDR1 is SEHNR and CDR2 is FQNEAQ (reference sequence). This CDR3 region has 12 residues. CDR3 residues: CASSHPNTEAFF. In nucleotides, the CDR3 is TGTGCCAGCAGCCACCCGAACACTGAAGCTTTCTTT.